A selection of T cell receptor beta chains follows, all from one sample in a study of beta chain features in type 1 diabetes. Sequencing used immunoSEQ multiplex PCR; TCRdb keeps in-frame clones, though not all of them. The sample has about 230,000 clones; roughly 9.6% are singletons. Sample: naive CD4+ T cells from blood. These receptors originate from a young woman in good health. Each CDR3 is given with its conserved first and last residue. The D gene is left open where the match is weak. Not all rows give a size; the values are once, few, many and, for expanded clones, a class.

DNA: TGTGCCAGCAGTCCGGGACAGCTCTATGGCTACACCTTC
CDR3: CASSPGQLYGYTF
J: TRBJ1-2
V: TRBV28
size: -
D: TRBD1

DNA: TGTGCCAGCAGCTTAGCAGCGGGGGCGCGAGGGGCCAACGTCCTGACTTTC
CDR3: CASSLAAGARGANVLTF
J: TRBJ2-6
V: TRBV7-9
size: few
D: TRBD2

DNA: TGCGCCAGCAGCCAGGACCGGGACAGGGTTAACTTTGAGCAGTTCTTC
CDR3: CASSQDRDRVNFEQFF
J: TRBJ2-1
V: TRBV4-1
size: -
D: TRBD1

DNA: TGCGCCAGCAGTAAAGTTGAAGGGGCCGATACGCAGTATTTT
CDR3: CASSKVEGADTQYF
J: TRBJ2-3
V: TRBV5-1
size: few
D: -

DNA: TGCGCCAGCAGCTTGATCTCAGGGGGAGACTATGGCTACACCTTC
CDR3: CASSLISGGDYGYTF
J: TRBJ1-2
V: TRBV5-1
size: -
D: TRBD1

DNA: TGTGCCAGCAGGGACTTGGCGGCGCAGTTCTTC
CDR3: CASRDLAAQFF
J: TRBJ2-1
V: TRBV6-1
size: -
D: -

DNA: TGTGCCAGCAGCTTCGAGGTGGAGACCCAGTACTTC
CDR3: CASSFEVETQYF
J: TRBJ2-5
V: TRBV7-9
size: many
D: -

DNA: TGCAGCGTTAACAGGGGCATGAACACTGAAGCTTTCTTT
CDR3: CSVNRGMNTEAFF
J: TRBJ1-1
V: TRBV29-1
size: many
D: TRBD1

DNA: TGTGCCAGCAGTGTGGCCAGGGACAAGCAGTACTTC
CDR3: CASSVARDKQYF
J: TRBJ2-7
V: TRBV6-1
size: -
D: -

DNA: TGTGCCAGCAGTTTGGACAGGGGTAGCAATCAGCCCCAGCATTTT
CDR3: CASSLDRGSNQPQHF
J: TRBJ1-5
V: TRBV6-4
size: few
D: TRBD1

DNA: TGTGCCAGCAGCCTCGGGACTAGCGGGAGTGCAGATACGCAGTATTTT
CDR3: CASSLGTSGSADTQYF
J: TRBJ2-3
V: TRBV5-4
size: -
D: TRBD2

DNA: TGTGCCAGCCGAGATTTTGGGACAGGGGATCGTGGCTACACCTTC
CDR3: CASRDFGTGDRGYTF
J: TRBJ1-2
V: TRBV6-1
size: -
D: TRBD1

DNA: TGTGCCAGCAGTCTTGGGACAGGGGGCGCGGGGCAGCCCCAGCATTTT
CDR3: CASSLGTGGAGQPQHF
J: TRBJ1-5
V: TRBV28
size: -
D: TRBD1

DNA: TGTGCCAGCAGTGGCCGAGCGGGAGAGGGGGAGACCCAGTACTTC
CDR3: CASSGRAGEGETQYF
J: TRBJ2-5
V: TRBV25-1
size: -
D: TRBD2

DNA: TGTGCCAGCAGCCGCACTAGCGGGGTCGTAGATACGCAGTATTTT
CDR3: CASSRTSGVVDTQYF
J: TRBJ2-3
V: TRBV7-2
size: many
D: TRBD2

DNA: TGTGCCAGTGCGGATCATGGTGTAGCCAAAAACATTCAGTACTTC
CDR3: CASADHGVAKNIQYF
J: TRBJ2-4
V: TRBV19
size: -
D: -

DNA: TGTGCCAGCAGCTTAGATGGGGGGTTCAAACAGCCCCAGCATTTT
CDR3: CASSLDGGFKQPQHF
J: TRBJ1-5
V: TRBV7-9
size: -
D: -

DNA: TGCGCCAGCAGCTTGGCTCAGGGTAGAGCTAACTATGGCTACACCTTC
CDR3: CASSLAQGRANYGYTF
J: TRBJ1-2
V: TRBV5-1
size: -
D: -

DNA: TGTGCCAGCAGTTACCTAGGGGCTGAAGCTTTCTTT
CDR3: CASSYLGAEAFF
J: TRBJ1-1
V: TRBV6-5
size: -
D: -

DNA: TGTGCCAGCAGTTTGTTGGGACTAGCGGGTGAGCAGTTCTTC
CDR3: CASSLLGLAGEQFF
J: TRBJ2-1
V: TRBV28
size: few
D: TRBD2

DNA: TGTGCCAGCAGCGTAGCTGGAAGCAGGGCAGCCTCCTCTGGGGCCAACGTCCTGACTTTC
CDR3: CASSVAGSRAASSGANVLTF
J: TRBJ2-6
V: TRBV9
size: -
D: -

DNA: TGCGCCAGCAGCTTGGGGGGGGGCGCCGGGTATATCAATGAGCAGTTCTTC
CDR3: CASSLGGGAGYINEQFF
J: TRBJ2-1
V: TRBV5-1
size: -
D: -

DNA: TGTGCCAGTAGTATAGGTCAGCGGGGGTTCACAGATACGCAGTATTTT
CDR3: CASSIGQRGFTDTQYF
J: TRBJ2-3
V: TRBV19
size: few
D: TRBD2

DNA: TGTGCCAGCTCACCAATGATACAGGGGCGGGACACTGAAGCTTTCTTT
CDR3: CASSPMIQGRDTEAFF
J: TRBJ1-1
V: TRBV18
size: few
D: TRBD1

DNA: TGTGCCAGCAGTTTAGGGGCGGGAGGGCGCTACGAGCAGTACTTC
CDR3: CASSLGAGGRYEQYF
J: TRBJ2-7
V: TRBV27
size: few
D: TRBD2

DNA: TGTGCCAGCACTATTGGACTAGCGGGCCCCACAGATACGCAGTATTTT
CDR3: CASTIGLAGPTDTQYF
J: TRBJ2-3
V: TRBV6-6
size: -
D: TRBD2

DNA: TGTGCCAGCAGTCTTATGGGCCGCGAAGCTTTCTTT
CDR3: CASSLMGREAFF
J: TRBJ1-1
V: TRBV5-5
size: -
D: -

DNA: TGTGCCGGACAGACTAGCGGGGGTTACGAGCAGTACTTC
CDR3: CAGQTSGGYEQYF
J: TRBJ2-7
V: TRBV30
size: -
D: TRBD2

DNA: TGTGCCAGCAGTGGGGACAGGGGTGCCGAGCAGTACTTC
CDR3: CASSGDRGAEQYF
J: TRBJ2-7
V: TRBV2
size: -
D: TRBD1

DNA: TGTGCCAGCAGCCCGAGGGGGCTAGCGGGGACTTCGTACAATGAGCAGTTCTTC
CDR3: CASSPRGLAGTSYNEQFF
J: TRBJ2-1
V: TRBV5-5
size: -
D: TRBD2

DNA: TGTGCCTGGAGCCTGCGGGACAGGGTGCGACTGACCCAGCATTTT
CDR3: CAWSLRDRVRLTQHF
J: TRBJ1-5
V: TRBV30
size: few
D: TRBD1

DNA: TGTGCCACCACTTTCCCAGACAGGGGAAGATCGAATGAGCAGTTCTTC
CDR3: CATTFPDRGRSNEQFF
J: TRBJ2-1
V: TRBV15
size: many
D: TRBD1

DNA: TGTGCCAGCAGTTACGACAGGGAAAAGCTGTTTTTT
CDR3: CASSYDREKLFF
J: TRBJ1-4
V: TRBV6-5
size: few
D: TRBD1

DNA: TGTGCCAGCAGCGTTGCGGACAGGTTAAATGAAAAACTGTTTTTT
CDR3: CASSVADRLNEKLFF
J: TRBJ1-4
V: TRBV9
size: few
D: TRBD1

DNA: TGTGCCAGCAGTTACAGGGGACTAGCGAACGTCAATGAGCAGTTCTTC
CDR3: CASSYRGLANVNEQFF
J: TRBJ2-1
V: TRBV6-5
size: few
D: TRBD2

DNA: TGTGCCAGCAGTGACCCACAGGGCCCAGGCGAAAAACTGTTTTTT
CDR3: CASSDPQGPGEKLFF
J: TRBJ1-4
V: TRBV25-1
size: -
D: -

DNA: TGTGCCAGCAGCGTAGGTCACAGGGCGAACACTGAAGCTTTCTTT
CDR3: CASSVGHRANTEAFF
J: TRBJ1-1
V: TRBV9
size: few
D: -

DNA: TGTGCCAGCAGCGTATTCTCAGGGGGGATGAACACTGAAGCTTTCTTT
CDR3: CASSVFSGGMNTEAFF
J: TRBJ1-1
V: TRBV9
size: -
D: TRBD1

DNA: TGCGCCAGCAGCGCGGGGGTGAGCTCCTACAATGAGCAGTTCTTC
CDR3: CASSAGVSSYNEQFF
J: TRBJ2-1
V: TRBV5-1
size: few
D: TRBD2

DNA: TGTGCCTGGAAGGAGGACAGGGGGTTCAATGAGCAGTTCTTC
CDR3: CAWKEDRGFNEQFF
J: TRBJ2-1
V: TRBV30
size: few
D: TRBD1

DNA: TGCGCCAGCAGCGTACAGGTTACAGCTAACTATGGCTACACCTTC
CDR3: CASSVQVTANYGYTF
J: TRBJ1-2
V: TRBV5-1
size: few
D: -

DNA: TGTGCCAGCAGCGCCCCGGGACAGAGCTTCTATGGCTACACCTTC
CDR3: CASSAPGQSFYGYTF
J: TRBJ1-2
V: TRBV5-4
size: -
D: TRBD1

DNA: TGTGCCAGCAGCTTGGGACAGGGTTATAATGAGCAGTTCTTC
CDR3: CASSLGQGYNEQFF
J: TRBJ2-1
V: TRBV5-6
size: few
D: TRBD1

DNA: TGTGCCAGTAGTGCTGGACAGGGGCTGGCCGAGCAGTACTTC
CDR3: CASSAGQGLAEQYF
J: TRBJ2-7
V: TRBV19
size: few
D: TRBD1

DNA: TGTGCCAGCAGCCCAGGGTGGGGTACAGAGACCCAGTACTTC
CDR3: CASSPGWGTETQYF
J: TRBJ2-5
V: TRBV11-3
size: -
D: -

DNA: TGCGCCAGCAGCTTGGAAGGGGGCCCCTATGGCTACACCTTC
CDR3: CASSLEGGPYGYTF
J: TRBJ1-2
V: TRBV5-1
size: few
D: TRBD1

DNA: TGTGCCAGCAGGCGGGACCGCAACAATGAGCAGTTCTTC
CDR3: CASRRDRNNEQFF
J: TRBJ2-1
V: TRBV11-2
size: few
D: -

DNA: TGTGCCAGCAGCTTAACAGGGGGCTTGGGCGGCTACACCTTC
CDR3: CASSLTGGLGGYTF
J: TRBJ1-2
V: TRBV11-2
size: -
D: TRBD1

DNA: TGTGCCAGCAGTCCCCCAGGGACAGGAGGAAACACCATATATTTT
CDR3: CASSPPGTGGNTIYF
J: TRBJ1-3
V: TRBV25-1
size: -
D: TRBD1

DNA: TGTGCCAGCAGTCCGGCAGGGGAAGGCACCATATATTTT
CDR3: CASSPAGEGTIYF
J: TRBJ1-3
V: TRBV6-1
size: -
D: -

DNA: TGTGCCAGCAGCGTAGCGGGGGGGCGCCACAATGAGCAGTTCTTC
CDR3: CASSVAGGRHNEQFF
J: TRBJ2-1
V: TRBV9
size: few
D: TRBD2

DNA: TGTGCCAGTGGCAGGGGGAACACTGAAGCTTTCTTT
CDR3: CASGRGNTEAFF
J: TRBJ1-1
V: TRBV19
size: few
D: -

DNA: TGTGCCTGGATCCAAGACTTAACGAACACTGAAGCTTTCTTT
CDR3: CAWIQDLTNTEAFF
J: TRBJ1-1
V: TRBV30
size: -
D: -

DNA: TGTGCCAGCGATCAGGGTCTGAACACTGAAGCTTTCTTT
CDR3: CASDQGLNTEAFF
J: TRBJ1-1
V: TRBV6-6
size: -
D: -